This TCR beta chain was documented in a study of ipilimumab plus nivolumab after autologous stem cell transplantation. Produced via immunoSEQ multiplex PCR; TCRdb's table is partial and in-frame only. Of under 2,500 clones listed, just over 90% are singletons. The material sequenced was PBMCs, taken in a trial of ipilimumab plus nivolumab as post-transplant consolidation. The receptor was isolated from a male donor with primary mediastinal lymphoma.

The CDR3 loop is CASSLGGGRTGELFF. The CDR3 coding sequence is TGTGCCAGCAGCCTAGGGGGAGGGCGTACCGGGGAGCTGTTTTTT. The V gene is TRBV11-3, the J gene TRBJ2-2; a weak D match, TRBD2 (7 bases). CDR3 length equals 15 residues. Germline V gene data show CDR1 as SGHNT and CDR2 as YENEEA. V lost 5 bases and J 5 bases, leaving 15 bases between the germline ends.